The next 11 T cell receptor delta chains were all read from a single sample in a study of γδ T cells in repeated Plasmodium falciparum infection. TCRdb fed the multiplex PCR reads into CATT to redo clone calling. This sample has about 57,000 delta-chain clones; around 1.7% occur once, and the top ten carry about 15%. Vgamma9/Vdelta2+ and Vdelta2-negative gammadelta T cells were flow-sorted from PBMC for bulk sequencing. The source material was gamma-delta T cells from blood. The source is a pool of human donors (malaria-infected and uninfected, not separated).

This clone was detected ten times or more. Translating this DNA gives a protein that differs at residue 7 from the TCRdb one, which belongs to a much larger clone; a read error is likely, and the protein shown is this translation. This sequence joins TRAV36/DV7 and TRDJ1, with 12 bases that match TRDD3. CDR1 is VTNFRS, CDR2 LTSSGIE, per germline (reference sequence). With V trimmed by 3 bases and J by 0 bases, 21 bases remained unmatched. The CDR3 loop spans 21 amino acids. The CDR3 DNA reads TGTGCTGTGGTCCTCATCCCGCCCTTCTGGGGGATACGCTCGGACACCGATAAACTCATCTTT. It encodes CAVVLIPPFWGIRSDTDKLIF.

The table lists this clone with a few counts. The protein recorded in TCRdb matches a much larger clone and deviates from this DNA's translation at residue 4, suggesting a read error; the protein here is obtained by translating the DNA. The chain carries TRDV2 and TRDJ3; 8 bases match TRDD3. Germline matching of the DNA provided the J gene here, since TCRdb leaves it blank. This CDR3 has 17 residues. CDR1 is GEAIGNYY and CDR2 is EKD in the germline V gene. The CDR3 loop reads CACNTWGSSWDTRQMFF. CDR3 coding DNA: TGTGCCTGTAACACCTGGGGGAGCTCCTGGGACACCCGACAGATGTTTTTC.

This clone turned up a few times. TCRdb's protein for this DNA is that of a much larger clone and differs from the translation at residue 14, likely a read error; the protein shown is the DNA translation. The chain carries TRDV1 and TRDJ1, with 7 bases that match TRDD3. The J gene, missing from TCRdb, was assigned here through DNA to germline matching. The CDR3 is made up of 20 amino acids. Germline V lookup: CDR1 TSWWSYY, CDR2 QGS. J gave up 3 bases and V 2 bases, and 21 bases lay outside the gene matches. The CDR3 sequence: CALGEWGRSWARLGADKLIF. CDR3 DNA: TGTGCTCTTGGGGAATGGGGGAGGTCCTGGGCCCGACTCGGAGCCGATAAACTCATCTTT.

About this clone itself: TCRdb has a much larger clone's protein, which differs at residue 28 from the translation of this DNA, likely because of a read error; what is shown is the protein translated from the DNA. V and J are TRAV38-2/DV8 and TRDJ1, with 12 bases fitting TRDD3. Germline lookup yields CDR1 TSESDYY and CDR2 QEAYKQQN. CDR3 length: 29 residues. The CDR3 sequence: CAYRSAPQPIPNRCQGPLGDTRWTDKLTF. The CDR3 bases are TGTGCTTATAGGAGCGCACCTCAACCTATTCCTAACAGATGCCAGGGCCCCCTGGGGGATACGCGTTGGACCGATAAACTCACCTTT.

Details on this clone: The TCRdb protein, from a much larger clone, departs from this DNA's translation at residue 14, likely by read error; the protein shown derives from the DNA. This rearrangement joins TRDV3 to TRDJ1, with 8 nucleotides matching TRDD2. Looked up from germline, CDR1 is TVYSNPD and CDR2 is GDNSRS (reference sequence). This CDR3 spans 21 amino acids. Germline trimming cut 2 bases from V and 0 bases from J; bases unmatched to any gene: 26. The DNA for the CDR3 is TGTGCCTTTGCACGCGACTCCTTCCTAGTCCCCCAACCCGAGTACACCGATAAACTCATCTTT. Amino acids: CAFARDSFLVPQPEYTDKLIF.

There are a few counts of this clone. TCRdb's entry gives the protein of a much larger clone, which mismatches this DNA's translation at residue 17, likely from a read error; the protein reported here is translated from the DNA. The J gene is TRDJ1, the V gene TRDV1; TRDD3 matches at 11 bases. Germline values: CDR1 TSWWSYY, CDR2 QGS. The CDR3 sequence is 20 residues long. The CDR3 spells CALGELSEYWGIGYTDELIF. CDR3 in DNA: TGTGCTCTTGGGGAACTCTCGGAATACTGGGGGATAGGGTACACCGATGAACTCATCTTT.

The sample holds a few counts of this clone. A far larger clone is a single base away, which makes a read error likely. The same CDR3 is also encoded by other DNA sequences in this sample. This chain uses TRDV1 with TRDJ1; D is possibly TRDD2 (5 bases). The germline CDR1 and CDR2 sequences are TSWWSYY and QGS. The CDR3 contains 17 residues. The CDR3 nucleotides are TGTGCTCTTGGGGGTATTCCTCGGTTCCGTTACACCGATAAACTCATCTTC. It specifies CALGGIPRFRYTDKLIF.

Regarding this clone: Only one base separates this from a far larger clonotype, so it likely reflects a read error. This same CDR3 is encoded by further DNA sequences in the sample. The rearrangement joins TRDV1 to TRDJ1, with a weak D call TRDD3 (5 bases). TCRdb gives no J gene; it was assigned here by matching the DNA to germline. The CDR3 spans 19 residues. Per the germline V gene, CDR1 is TSWWSYY and CDR2 is QGS. In DNA form, the CDR3 reads TGTGCTCTTGGGGAGCGGTCCCTGGCGACGGGGACCAACACAGATAAACTCATCTTT. Protein product: CALGERSLATGTNTDKLIF.

In regard to this clone: The protein TCRdb gives is from a much larger clone and does not agree with this DNA's translation at residue 12, likely a read error; the protein shown here comes from the DNA. This chain joins TRDV1 and TRDJ1; D ambiguous. The J gene comes from matching the DNA to germline here; TCRdb lacks it. The germline CDR1 and CDR2 sequences are TSWWSYY and QGS. With 0 bases removed from V and 0 bases from J, the gap between germline ends came to 17 bases. This CDR3 has 18 residues. The CDR3 here is CALGELPLRNSDTDKLIF. The CDR3 nucleotides are TGTGCTCTTGGGGAACTTCCTCTACGAAACTCGGACACCGATAAACTCATCTTT.

As for this clone: The TCRdb record carries a much larger clone's protein, which differs from this DNA's translation at residue 8; a read error is the likely cause, and the protein listed here is the DNA translation. The V and J genes are TRDV3 and TRDJ1, with 8 positions matching TRDD3. The trim removed 4 bases at V and 0 bases at J, leaving 28 bases unmatched. This CDR3 comprises 21 residues. CDR1 and CDR2 from the germline V gene are TVYSNPD and GDNSRS (reference sequence). The CDR3 DNA reads TGTGCCTCTTCGGCCTTCCCGTCTGGGGATACTACTTGTGAGTACACCGATAAACTCATCTTT. Translating it yields CASSAFPSGDTTCEYTDKLIF.

A remark on this clone: TCRdb's protein, taken from a much larger clone, differs from this DNA's translation at residue 13, likely owing to a read error; the protein displayed comes from the DNA. This chain links TRDV1 with TRDJ2; TRDD3 might be the D (6 bases). No J gene was available from TCRdb, and it was assigned here by a germline match of the DNA. The germline V gene has CDR1 TSWWSYY and CDR2 QGS. This CDR3 has 21 residues. The CDR3 spells CAHGELVFGDLVRLLTAQLFF. CDR3 sequence (DNA): TGTGCTCATGGGGAATTAGTGTTCGGGGATCTGGTACGGCTTTTGACAGCACAACTCTTCTTT.